The rows below give T cell receptor beta chains drawn from one sample of a study of patients and donors after allogeneic stem cell transplantation. TCRdb independently ran MiXCR on the RT-PCR reads; one entry per CDR3 protein. The sample records approximately 150,000 distinct CDR3 sequences, approximately 35% being singletons. The sequenced sample consisted of blood, either unsorted or a sorted T cell fraction (not recorded which). The receptors stem from a human donor who was either an allogeneic HSCT recipient or a stem cell or donor lymphocyte infusion donor (not recorded which). It is not recorded whose cells these are; they may come from a transplant donor. Both conserved end residues are part of each CDR3. D genes are given only for firm matches. Clone size appears in some rows only: once, few, many, or a class for an expanded clone.

.	TRBJ1-1	TRBV2	.	TGTGCCAGCAGTGAACTACACAGGTCCCAAGCTTTCTTT	CASSELHRSQAFF
TRBD2	TRBJ2-3	TRBV2	many	TGTGCCAGCAGGAGGGCGACTAGCGGGGATACGCAGTATTTT	CASRRATSGDTQYF
TRBD1	TRBJ1-1	TRBV20-1	.	TGCAGTGCTGAAGACAGGGGGAACACTGAAGCTTTCTTT	CSAEDRGNTEAFF
TRBD1	TRBJ2-5	TRBV6-5	once	TGTGCCAGCAGTACCCCCGAGGGACAGGGGTCTTTGTACCAAGAGACCCAGTACTTC	CASSTPEGQGSLYQETQYF
TRBD1	TRBJ2-7	TRBV12-3/TRBV12-4	.	TGTGCCAGCAGTTTAGCAGCAGGACAGGCGGAGCAGTACTTC	CASSLAAGQAEQYF
.	TRBJ1-2	TRBV9	few	TGTGCCAGCAGCGTCGGGGGAAGGAGCTATGGCTACACCTTC	CASSVGGRSYGYTF
TRBD1	TRBJ1-1	TRBV4-2	few	TGTGCCAGCAGCCAAGCGGCAGGGGGAGGGAACACTGAAGCTTTCTTT	CASSQAAGGGNTEAFF
.	TRBJ2-5	TRBV6-5	.	TGTGCCAGCACCATCGAGGAGACCCAGTACTTC	CASTIEETQYF
.	TRBJ1-1	TRBV20-1	.	TGCAGTGCTAGAGATTGGCTGAACACTGAAGCTTTCTTT	CSARDWLNTEAFF
.	TRBJ1-6	TRBV5-1	few	TGCGCCAGCAGCTGTAACAGGAGCTCCTATAATTCACCCCTCCACTTT	CASSCNRSSYNSPLHF
.	TRBJ1-1	TRBV6-1	.	TGTGCCAGCAGTGAATTTCGCAGGGAGGCTGAAGCTTTCTTT	CASSEFRREAEAFF
.	TRBJ2-7	TRBV4-3	.	TGCGCCAGCAGCCTCGGGGTTACCTACGAGCAGTACTTC	CASSLGVTYEQYF
TRBD1	TRBJ1-6	TRBV6-5	.	TGTGCCAGCAGTACACGAACCGGACAGGGTTCTAATTCACCCCTCCACTTT	CASSTRTGQGSNSPLHF
.	TRBJ1-2	TRBV27	.	TGTGCCAGCAGCCTACTCCAGGGAAATGGCTACACCTTC	CASSLLQGNGYTF
TRBD1	TRBJ1-5	TRBV7-8	once	TGTGCCGGCGGGGACAGAGAAGGCAATCAGCCCCAGCATTTT	CAGGDREGNQPQHF
.	TRBJ2-1	TRBV6-2/TRBV6-3	.	TGTGCCAGCAGTTCCTCCTGGGGGAAAAATGAGCAGTTCTTC	CASSSSWGKNEQFF
TRBD1	TRBJ1-6	TRBV28	few	TGTGCCAGCAGTCTCCTCGGGACAGGCAGTTCACCCCTCCACTTT	CASSLLGTGSSPLHF
TRBD1	TRBJ1-1	TRBV6-5	.	TGTGCCAGCAGTGTTGGACAGGGTTACACTGAAGCTTTCTTT	CASSVGQGYTEAFF
.	TRBJ1-1	TRBV6-5	few	TGTGCCAGCACCCCCGTGGGAAACACTGAAGCTTTCTTT	CASTPVGNTEAFF
TRBD1	TRBJ1-3	TRBV5-1	.	TGCGCCAGCAGCTTGTCGACAGGGACACTCGGAAACACCATATATTTT	CASSLSTGTLGNTIYF
TRBD1	TRBJ1-2	TRBV7-3	.	TGTGCCAGCAGCTTAACTGGACAGGTCGGTGGCTACACCTTC	CASSLTGQVGGYTF
.	TRBJ1-1	TRBV7-2	.	TGTGCCAGCAGCTTAGATAGGACACGGAACACTGAAGCTTTCTTT	CASSLDRTRNTEAFF
.	TRBJ2-3	TRBV12-3/TRBV12-4	.	TGTGCCAGCACCTGGGGCGGAAGCACAGATACGCAGTATTTT	CASTWGGSTDTQYF
.	TRBJ1-5	TRBV4-1	.	TGCGCCAGCAGCCCTTACAGGGACCAGGGTCAGCCCCAGCATTTT	CASSPYRDQGQPQHF
.	TRBJ1-6	TRBV7-9	.	TGTGCCGGGGAGGACGGGGACTATTCACCCCTCCACTTT	CAGEDGDYSPLHF
.	TRBJ2-3	TRBV12-3/TRBV12-4	few	TGTGCCAGCAGTTATATTGGCTTTCTCACAGATACGCAGTATTTT	CASSYIGFLTDTQYF
.	TRBJ1-1	TRBV6-5	.	TGTGCCAGCAGCCGCAGGGGAGGGTCTGAAGCTTTCTTT	CASSRRGGSEAFF
.	TRBJ1-6	TRBV12-3/TRBV12-4	.	TGTGCCAGCAGTTTAGGGGCAGGGCCAAATTCACCCCTCCACTTT	CASSLGAGPNSPLHF
TRBD1	TRBJ1-1	TRBV7-2	few	TGTGCCAGCAGCGCGGACAGGTTCACTGAAGCTTTCTTT	CASSADRFTEAFF
.	TRBJ2-3	TRBV12-3/TRBV12-4	once	TGTGCCAGCACCGGGCCCGGACAAAACACAGATACGCAGTATTTT	CASTGPGQNTDTQYF
.	TRBJ2-5	TRBV10-3	.	TGTGCCATCAGTGACACCCACCCCGGGCCCGGGGAGACCCAGTACTTC	CAISDTHPGPGETQYF
TRBD1	TRBJ1-1	TRBV28	.	TGTGCCAGCAGTCTCCGGACAGGGCCCATGAACACTGAAGCTTTCTTT	CASSLRTGPMNTEAFF
.	TRBJ1-1	TRBV5-1	.	TGCGCCAGCAGCGGGGTGGGAGCTGAAGCTTTCTTT	CASSGVGAEAFF
.	TRBJ1-1	TRBV28	few	TGTGCCAGCAGTTTATTGGAAACTGAAGCTTTCTTT	CASSLLETEAFF
.	TRBJ1-1	TRBV27	few	TGTGCCAGCAGTTTGGGCGCAGACACTGAAGCTTTCTTT	CASSLGADTEAFF
.	TRBJ1-1	TRBV25-1	.	TGTGCCAGCAGTGAGACGTGGGACGCTGAAGCTTTCTTT	CASSETWDAEAFF
.	TRBJ1-1	TRBV7-9	.	TGTGCCAGCAGCTTAGCGCTTGGACAGTACACTGAAGCTTTCTTT	CASSLALGQYTEAFF
.	TRBJ1-1	TRBV20-1	few	TGCAGTGCTAGAGATCGAAAAAACAGCAACACTGAAGCTTTCTTT	CSARDRKNSNTEAFF
.	TRBJ2-7	TRBV20-1	.	TGCAGTGCTGGCCGATTGGGCGCTTTCTCCTACGAGCAGTACTTC	CSAGRLGAFSYEQYF
.	TRBJ2-3	TRBV4-3	.	TGCGCCAGCAGCCAGATTAGGAAGCAGGTTTACACAGATACGCAGTATTTT	CASSQIRKQVYTDTQYF
.	TRBJ1-1	TRBV9	few	TGTGCCAGCAGCGTTGAATGGACAGCGAACACTGAAGCTTTCTTT	CASSVEWTANTEAFF
.	TRBJ2-2	TRBV7-9	.	TGTGCCAGCAGCTTAGTCGCCGGGTCGAGCTACACCGGGGAGCTGTTTTTT	CASSLVAGSSYTGELFF
.	TRBJ1-5	TRBV5-5	few	TGTGCCAGCAGCTCGTCCTTTCTCAATCAGCCCCAGCATTTT	CASSSSFLNQPQHF
.	TRBJ1-2	TRBV27	.	TGTGCCAGCAGTTTCCGGGGACGCGGCGATGGCTACACCTTC	CASSFRGRGDGYTF
.	TRBJ1-1	TRBV9	.	TGTGCCAGCAGCCCCGCGCCCGCCGGGCAGGGCGGAACTGAAGCTTTCTTT	CASSPAPAGQGGTEAFF
.	TRBJ1-6	TRBV20-1	few	TGCAGTGCTCTAGACAGAGACTCCTATAATTCACCCCTCCACTTT	CSALDRDSYNSPLHF
TRBD1	TRBJ2-5	TRBV6-2/TRBV6-3	.	TGTGCCAGCAGTTTTGGACAGGGGGCTTTGCAAGAGACCCAGTACTTC	CASSFGQGALQETQYF
TRBD1	TRBJ1-1	TRBV12-3/TRBV12-4	few	TGTGCCAGCAGTGCCACCGGGACAGTCGGAGCTTTCTTT	CASSATGTVGAFF
.	TRBJ1-4	TRBV11-2	.	TGTGCCAGCAGCTTAGAATTCGAGCACCAGTTGGATGAAAAACTGTTTTTT	CASSLEFEHQLDEKLFF
.	TRBJ2-7	TRBV12-3/TRBV12-4	.	TGTGCCAGCAGTCCACCCTTGGGTAGCGACGAGCAGTACTTC	CASSPPLGSDEQYF
TRBD1	TRBJ2-5	TRBV10-3	once	TGTGCCATCAGTGGACAGGGTGAGGAGACCCAGTACTTC	CAISGQGEETQYF
TRBD1	TRBJ2-2	TRBV4-1	.	TGCGCCAGCAGCGTCCGGGACAGGGGGCGAAACACCGGGGAGCTGTTTTTT	CASSVRDRGRNTGELFF
TRBD1	TRBJ2-2	TRBV12-3/TRBV12-4	few	TGTGCCAGCAGTTTACGACAGGGGTTGGCCGGGGAGCTGTTTTTT	CASSLRQGLAGELFF
.	TRBJ2-5	TRBV29-1	few	TGCAGCGTTTTGGGTGCAGGGCTAGTGGAGACCCAGTACTTC	CSVLGAGLVETQYF
TRBD1	TRBJ1-2	TRBV6-5	.	TGTGCCAGCAGTCGACAGGGTACGGGCTATGGCTACACCTTC	CASSRQGTGYGYTF